The present T cell receptor (beta chain) was sequenced within a study of chemoradiotherapy in HPV16-positive cancers. Study information: A couple of HPV16-positive patients' cells yielded candidate HPV-specific clones and common motifs.

CDR1 and CDR2 (germline): SEHNR, FQNEAQ (reference sequence). The ends were cut back, 4 bases at V and 2 bases at J, with 13 bases in the middle. This CDR3 region has 15 residues. Clones were read by immunoSEQ multiplex PCR, and TCRdb kept only the in-frame ones, dropping some. Here the sample spans 3,800 or so clones, 90% to 95% being singletons. Repeated repertoire sampling spanned the course of chemoradiotherapy. This sequence was found in a human donor with HPV-associated anogenital cancer. V gene TRBV7-9 combines with J gene TRBJ2-3, with D perhaps TRBD1 or TRBD2 (6 bases each). This sample comprised tumor tissue, obtained from a patient who underwent chemoradiotherapy. CDR3 sequence (DNA): TGTGCCAGCAGCTCCCGAGGGGGGCCCACAGATACGCAGTATTTT. Translation gives CASSSRGGPTDTQYF.